A single sample is the source of the 24 T cell receptor beta chains below, sequenced in a study of Graves' ophthalmopathy and Graves' hyperthyroidism. RNA served as the template for amplifying TCR beta CDR3 regions. The workflow started with a first-round RT-PCR run with HTBI primers and then moved on to a second-round multiplex PCR. TCRdb recomputed calls from the multiplex PCR reads with MiXCR, one row per CDR3 protein. Of nearly 400,000 distinct CDR3 sequences listed, approximately 16% were seen once; the top ten hold around 1.6%. Sequenced material: peripheral blood. The receptors here all came from a woman aged 18-29 years with Graves' ophthalmopathy.

The V gene is TRBV11-2, the J gene TRBJ2-7, with D unresolved. Germline CDR1 and CDR2: SGHAT and FQNNGV. Trimming took off 1 base at V and 3 bases at J, with 10 bases between the two ends. CDR3 length equals 14 residues. The CDR3 reads CASSLARLGYEQYF. CDR3 bases: TGTGCCAGCAGCTTAGCTCGCCTGGGCTACGAGCAGTACTTC.

The sample holds many counts of this clonotype. V is TRBV20-1 and J is TRBJ1-1; 7 positions agree with TRBD1. V trimming: 2 bases; J trimming: 5 bases; junction bases outside the gene matches: 8. The germline V gene has CDR1 DFQATT and CDR2 SNEGSKA (reference sequence). This CDR3 spans 14 amino acids. The CDR3 protein is CSARLQNRGTEAFF. The CDR3 nucleotides read TGCAGTGCTAGACTCCAAAACAGGGGAACTGAAGCTTTCTTT.

This clonotype was seen repeatedly, ten times or more. The CDR3 region is CASSIGTSGIPYYEQYF. The CDR3 DNA sequence: TGTGCCAGCAGCATCGGGACTAGCGGGATCCCCTACTACGAGCAGTACTTC. This chain connects TRBV7-9 to TRBJ2-7; 13 bases line up with TRBD2. This CDR3 has 17 residues. The J segment lost 3 bases and the V segment lost 5 bases, leaving 10 bases of the junction unmatched. CDR1 and CDR2 from the germline V gene are SEHNR and FQNEAQ (reference sequence).

This clonotype was detected many times. The V call is TRBV19, the J call TRBJ2-7, with D possibly matching TRBD2 (5 bases). The length of the CDR3 is 13 residues. V shed 5 bases and J shed 5 bases, with 13 bases lying between them. Germline CDR1 and CDR2: LNHDA and SQIVND (reference sequence). This CDR3 reads CASSPRAGNEQYF. Written as DNA, the CDR3 is TGTGCCAGTAGTCCCAGAGCCGGGAACGAGCAGTACTTC.

This clonotype was seen ten or more times. V usage is TRBV9 and J usage is TRBJ2-7, with D possibly matching TRBD1 (6 bases). Trimming stripped 4 bases from V and 7 bases from J, with 15 bases between. This CDR3 region has 13 residues. Germline loops: CDR1 SGDLS, CDR2 YYNGEE. The CDR3 region has the DNA TGTGCCAGCAGCCCAGGGGCGGCGAGGGAGCAGTACTTC. This encodes CASSPGAAREQYF.

This clonotype has a count of ten or more. This chain connects TRBV5-5 to TRBJ2-5; 7 nucleotides line up with TRBD2. CDR3 size: 15 residues. Trimming removed 4 bases from V and 5 bases from J; junction bases left unmatched: 11. Germline V gene data show CDR1 as SGHKS and CDR2 as YYEKEE (reference sequence). The CDR3 sequence is CASSTGGAGVETQYF. CDR3 nucleotides: TGTGCCAGCAGCACCGGCGGTGCGGGAGTTGAGACCCAGTACTTC. Filled out from reference TRBV5-5 and TRBJ2-5, the complete variable domain reads DAGVTQSPTHLIKTRGQQVTLRCSPISGHKSVSWYQQVLGQGPQFIFQYYEKEERGRGNFPDRFSARQFPNYSSELNVNALLLGDSALYLCASSTGGAGVETQYFGPGTRLLVL.

The table lists this clonotype with many counts. The chain joins TRBV6-2 or TRBV6-3 to TRBJ2-7; D unclear. Germline assignment: CDR1 MNHEY and CDR2 SVGEGT. CDR3 length: 12 residues. V gave up 0 bases and J gave up 6 bases, with 6 bases separating them. The CDR3 loop reads CASSYSRREQYF. Written as DNA, the CDR3 is TGTGCCAGCAGTTACTCCCGGCGCGAGCAGTACTTC.

The table lists this clonotype with many counts. The chain carries TRBV29-1 and TRBJ2-7; 8 bases are shared with TRBD1. Germline V gene lookup returns CDR1 SQVTM and CDR2 ANQGSEA. The CDR3 covers 16 residues. J lost 7 bases, V lost 7 bases, and 21 bases had no gene match. DNA for the CDR3: TGCAGCGCCCGGTGGAGATTCGGACAGGGAGCCGGGGAGCAGTACTTC. Its protein is CSARWRFGQGAGEQYF.

This clonotype was detected many times. In nucleotides, the CDR3 is TGTGCCAGCAGTATACAGGGGAGCTCCTACGAGCAGTACTTC. Translated, it gives CASSIQGSSYEQYF. The chain uses TRBV28 and TRBJ2-7; 7 nucleotides line up with TRBD1. The CDR3 consists of 14 residues. V dropped 5 bases and J dropped 0; count of bases not matched to a gene: 4. CDR1 is MDHEN, CDR2 SYDVKM, per germline.

The V call is TRBV12-3 or TRBV12-4, the J call TRBJ2-2; 9 positions agree with TRBD2. V lost 4 bases, J lost 3 bases, and 3 bases stayed unmatched. The CDR3 contains 15 residues. The CDR3 DNA reads TGTGCCAGCAGTTGGGCGGGAGGGGACACCGGGGAGCTGTTTTTT. Protein product: CASSWAGGDTGELFF.

This chain joins TRBV6-2 or TRBV6-3 and TRBJ2-7; D might be TRBD2 (5 bases). The CDR3 spans 12 residues. The ends were cut back, 7 bases at V and 3 bases at J, with 10 bases in the middle. Looked up from germline, CDR1 is MNHEY and CDR2 is SVGEGT. CDR3 region: CASKDGVYEQYF. DNA for the CDR3: TGTGCCAGCAAGGACGGGGTCTACGAGCAGTACTTC.

This clonotype was counted many times. V gene TRBV15 combines with J gene TRBJ1-1; D gene ambiguous. The CDR3 length is 14 residues. With 0 bases removed from V and 1 base from J, the gap between germline ends came to 6 bases. Per germline, CDR1 LNHNV and CDR2 YYDKDF (reference sequence). The CDR3 region has the DNA TGTGCCACCAGCAGAGATCAGAGGAACACTGAAGCTTTCTTT. This translates into CATSRDQRNTEAFF.

This clonotype was counted ten times or more. The chain recombines TRBV10-3 with TRBJ1-5, with 10 bases matching TRBD1. Looked up from germline, CDR1 is ENHRY and CDR2 is SYGVKD. The CDR3 has 15 residues. V dropped 6 bases and J dropped 4; count of bases not matched to a gene: 6. The CDR3 reads CAIRQTGGQNQPQHF. CDR3 sequence (DNA): TGTGCCATCAGACAGACAGGGGGCCAGAATCAGCCCCAGCATTTT.

This clonotype was picked up many times. The rearrangement joins TRBV4-3 to TRBJ1-6; tentatively, D is TRBD1 (5 bases). The CDR3 has 15 amino acids. The germline gives CDR1 LGHNA, CDR2 YSLEER. V lost 3 bases to trimming and J lost 6 bases, with 12 bases between them. The chain's CDR3 is CASSQGMRGNSPLHF. The CDR3 DNA follows: TGCGCCAGCAGCCAGGGGATGAGGGGTAATTCACCCCTCCACTTT.

This clonotype was seen ten or more times. The chain has TRBV12-3 or TRBV12-4 and TRBJ1-2; 8 bases map to TRBD1. The CDR3 runs 13 residues. Trimming at V came to 5 bases and at J to 8 bases, leaving 7 bases not matched to a gene. CDR3 bases: TGTGCCAGCAGTGGGGGGACAGGCGAAGGCTACACCTTC. This encodes CASSGGTGEGYTF.

This clonotype was recorded many times. The chain is built from TRBV12-3 or TRBV12-4 and TRBJ2-7; a weak D match, TRBD1 (6 bases). The CDR3 totals 14 residues. V lost 6 bases, J lost 6 bases, and 18 bases lay in between. The CDR3 DNA reads as TGTGCCAGCAGCTCGGACCCAACAGGGCGCGAGCAGTACTTC. Its protein is CASSSDPTGREQYF.

This clonotype was counted many times. The rearrangement links TRBV27 to TRBJ1-5; 8 nucleotides line up with TRBD1. CDR1 is MNHEY and CDR2 is SMNVEV in the germline V gene (reference sequence). This CDR3 contains 16 residues. V lost 5 bases to trimming and J lost 6 bases; unmatched junction nucleotides: 12. The CDR3 protein is CASSPKGQGEGQPQHF. DNA of the CDR3: TGTGCCAGCAGTCCCAAAGGACAGGGAGAAGGTCAGCCCCAGCATTTT.

This clonotype was counted many times. DNA of the CDR3: TGTGCCTGGAGTCGAGGGGATTACGAGCAGTACTTC. Protein: CAWSRGDYEQYF. This rearrangement joins TRBV30 to TRBJ2-7, with D perhaps given as TRBD1 or TRBD2 (5 bases each). The CDR3 contains 12 residues. The germline CDR1 and CDR2 sequences are GTSNPN and SVGIG (reference sequence). V was shortened by 2 bases and J by 4 bases, with 9 bases between the two germline ends.

This clonotype was seen ten or more times. The chain has TRBV15 and TRBJ1-1; perhaps TRBD1 as D (6 bases). Trimming removed 5 bases from V and 1 base from J, with 20 bases in between. The CDR3 totals 17 residues. Germline assignment: CDR1 LNHNV and CDR2 YYDKDF (reference sequence). CDR3 in amino acids: CATSETSQGLSNTEAFF. CDR3 DNA: TGTGCCACCAGCGAGACATCACAGGGCTTGTCGAACACTGAAGCTTTCTTT.

CDR3 in amino acids: CSARELDSRIGYEQYF. The CDR3 DNA sequence: TGCAGTGCTAGAGAGCTGGACAGCCGTATTGGCTACGAGCAGTACTTC. This chain connects TRBV20-1 to TRBJ2-7; TRBD1 might be the D (6 bases). The germline V and J ends were trimmed by 0 bases and 3 bases, with 18 bases remaining between them. CDR1 and CDR2 from the germline V gene are DFQATT and SNEGSKA (reference sequence). This CDR3 has 16 residues.

This clonotype was found many times. The V and J genes are TRBV29-1 and TRBJ1-1; no reliable D call. The CDR3 contains 14 residues. V lost 4 bases, J lost 11 bases, and 23 bases lay in between. The germline CDR1 and CDR2 sequences are SQVTM and ANQGSEA. This chain's CDR3 is CSVAAKTETPRAFF. As DNA, the CDR3 is TGCAGCGTTGCCGCAAAAACAGAAACCCCACGGGCTTTCTTT.

This chain joins TRBV28 and TRBJ1-5; no definite D call. This CDR3 is 15 amino acids long. Trimming removed 4 bases at V and 9 bases at J, with 19 bases between. Germline CDR1 MDHEN, CDR2 SYDVKM. In DNA form, the CDR3 reads TGTGCCAGCAGTTCGTCAGCGACGGGCGTTGGGCCCCAGCATTTT. This translates into CASSSSATGVGPQHF. The full variable domain, rest sourced from reference TRBV28 and TRBJ1-5, is DVKVTQSSRYLVKRTGEKVFLECVQDMDHENMFWYRQDPGLGLRLIYFSYDVKMKEKGDIPEGYSVSREKKERFSLILESASTNQTSMYLCASSSSATGVGPQHFGDGTRLSIL.

This clonotype was seen once. The rearrangement joins TRBV7-2 to TRBJ2-7; 7 bases match TRBD2. Germline V gives CDR1 SGHTA, CDR2 FQGNSA. V was pared by 3 bases and J by 0 bases, with 5 bases of the junction left unmatched. This CDR3 region has 15 residues. The DNA of the CDR3 is TGTGCCAGCAGCTTGAGCGGGATAACCTCCTACGAGCAGTACTTC. Translation: CASSLSGITSYEQYF. Full variable domain (outside the CDR3, taken from reference TRBV7-2 and TRBJ2-7): GAGVSQSPSNKVTEKGKDVELRCDPISGHTALYWYRQSLGQGLEFLIYFQGNSAPDKSGLPSDRFSAERTGGSVSTLTIQRTQQEDSAVYLCASSLSGITSYEQYFGPGTRLTVT.

The chain's CDR3 is CATSGGQGAVETQYF. CDR3 sequence (DNA): TGTGCCACCAGCGGAGGACAGGGGGCGGTGGAGACCCAGTACTTC. The V and J genes are TRBV15 and TRBJ2-5, with TRBD1 matching 11 bases. This CDR3 is built from 15 residues. The V segment lost 5 bases and the J segment 5 bases; nucleotides outside the gene matches: 7. CDR1 LNHNV and CDR2 YYDKDF come from the germline V gene (reference sequence). The full variable domain, completed using reference TRBV15 and TRBJ2-5, is DAMVIQNPRYQVTQFGKPVTLSCSQTLNHNVMYWYQQKSSQAPKLLFHYYDKDFNNEADTPDNFQSRRPNTSFCFLDIRSPGLGDTAMYLCATSGGQGAVETQYFGPGTRLLVL.